This T cell receptor beta chain stems from a study of blood T cell repertoires in COVID-19. Assay used: immunoSEQ multiplex PCR; TCRdb lists only in-frame clones, some missing. This sample has a few hundred thousand clones, with roughly nine tenths found just once. The CDR3 is 15 residues long. V lost 5 bases and J 5 bases, leaving 15 bases between the germline ends. The V gene's germline CDR1 is MDHEN and CDR2 SYDVKM. Sequenced material: peripheral blood. The chain joins TRBV28 to TRBJ2-2; possible D gene TRBD1, 8 bases. This sequence was found in a man aged 18 to 29 with active or convalescent COVID-19. In nucleotides, the CDR3 is TGTGCCAGCAGTCAGACAGGGGAGGGGACCGGGGAGCTGTTTTTT. This gives the protein CASSQTGEGTGELFF.